Below, 19 T cell receptor beta chains from the same sample are listed, as sequenced in a study of blood T cell repertoires in COVID-19. Measured with immunoSEQ multiplex PCR; TCRdb has only the in-frame clones, and not every one. The sample has 300,000 to 350,000 clones; more than 70% are singletons. The specimen was peripheral blood. These receptors were taken from a woman aged 55-75 years with COVID-19, enrolled during active disease.

The V call is TRBV5-1, the J call TRBJ1-2, with TRBD1 matching over 9 bases. The length of the CDR3 is 17 residues. Per germline, CDR1 SGHRS and CDR2 YFSETQ. Losses at the gene ends were 1 base for V and 5 bases for J; bases not matched to a gene: 12. The CDR3 region has the DNA TGCGCCAGCAGCTTGAGAACAGGGGGCGCGGAATATTATGGCTACACCTTC. Its protein is CASSLRTGGAEYYGYTF.

The sample holds a few counts of this clone. J is TRBJ1-2 and V is TRBV5-1; 7 nucleotides agree with TRBD1. This CDR3 is built from 16 residues. The germline CDR1 and CDR2 sequences are SGHRS and YFSETQ. Trimming took 0 bases from V and 8 from J; bases not matched to a gene: 13. CDR3 nucleotide sequence: TGCGCCAGCAGCTTGGATAATGACAGGGTTTCATTCGGCTACACCTTC. This sequence encodes CASSLDNDRVSFGYTF.

The rearrangement links TRBV4-1 to TRBJ1-5, with TRBD1 matching over 8 bases. The CDR3 is 18 residues long. The germline V gene has CDR1 MGHRA and CDR2 YSYEKL. Trimming took 0 bases from V and 6 from J; bases not matched to a gene: 13. CDR3 sequence (DNA): TGCGCCAGCAGCCAAGACCCCGGGGCAGGGGGCGTGGGTCAGCCCCAGCATTTT. Translation gives CASSQDPGAGGVGQPQHF.

The chain employs TRBV18 and TRBJ1-6, with D unresolved. Trimming shortened V by 1 base and J by 8 bases, and 12 bases separated the two germline ends. The CDR3 totals 15 residues. CDR1 is KGHSH and CDR2 is LQKENI in the germline V gene. The CDR3 coding sequence is TGTGCCAGCTCACCACGAACTACCCCTGATTCACCCCTCCACTTT. Its translation is CASSPRTTPDSPLHF. Full variable domain (outside the CDR3, taken from reference TRBV18 and TRBJ1-6): NAGVMQNPRHLVRRRGQEARLRCSPMKGHSHVYWYRQLPEEGLKFMVYLQKENIIDESGMPKERFSAEFPKEGPSILRIQQVVRGDSAAYFCASSPRTTPDSPLHFGNGTRLTVT.

This clone occurred a few times. In DNA, the CDR3 is TGTGCCAGCAGCCAAGGGGGCCCTCGGGAGACCCAGTACTTC. Translation gives CASSQGGPRETQYF. The chain employs TRBV4-2 and TRBJ2-5; possible D gene TRBD1, 5 bases. The V gene lost 1 base and the J gene lost 5 bases, with 11 bases spanning the gap. Germline-derived CDR1 and CDR2 are LGHNA and YNFKEQ. The CDR3 has 14 residues.

The V call is TRBV28, the J call TRBJ2-7; 8 bases line up with TRBD1. CDR3 length: 15 residues. Germline V lookup: CDR1 MDHEN, CDR2 SYDVKM. Trimming at V came to 4 bases and at J to 4 bases, leaving 9 bases not matched to a gene. The CDR3 DNA follows: TGTGCCAGCAGTTCAGGGGGACAGGAGAAGTACGAGCAGTACTTC. As protein: CASSSGGQEKYEQYF.

The chain has TRBV3-1 (or the pseudogene TRBV3-2) and TRBJ1-1, with D maybe TRBD1 (5 bases). Between the trimmed V and J ends, which lost 3 bases and 10 bases, there was a span of 15 bases. Germline V lookup: CDR1 LGHDT, CDR2 YNNKEL (reference sequence). The CDR3 extends over 13 amino acids. The CDR3 coding sequence is TGTGCCAGCAGCCACCATGCTTCTAGGGGAGCTTTCTTT. Amino acids: CASSHHASRGAFF.

The V gene is TRBV7-2, the J gene TRBJ2-3, with 9 bases identical to TRBD2. Germline V gives CDR1 SGHTA, CDR2 FQGNSA. Trimming took 2 bases from V and 4 from J; bases not matched to a gene: 7. This CDR3 has 16 residues. CDR3: CASSLSAGGAPDTQYF. The CDR3 coding sequence is TGTGCCAGCAGCTTAAGTGCGGGGGGGGCCCCAGATACGCAGTATTTT.

This clone was seen a handful of times. This rearrangement joins TRBV19 to TRBJ2-3; a possible D gene is TRBD2 (6 bases). CDR3 length: 13 amino acids. The germline V gene has CDR1 LNHDA and CDR2 SQIVND (reference sequence). Trimming left V 4 bases short and J 8 bases short, with 13 bases between. CDR3 in DNA: TGTGCCAGTAGTACGGGACTCGCGGGTACGCAGTATTTT. The encoded protein is CASSTGLAGTQYF.

The chain combines TRBV7-3 with TRBJ1-1; no firm D call. The CDR3 length is 13 residues. Trimming pared 2 bases from V and 2 bases from J, leaving 6 bases between. Per germline, CDR1 SGHTA and CDR2 FQGTGA. The chain's CDR3 is CASSLLGNTEAFF. The DNA of the CDR3 is TGTGCCAGCAGCTTACTAGGTAACACTGAAGCTTTCTTT.

The genes are TRBV6-5 and TRBJ2-6; 9 bases match TRBD1. The V and J ends lost 7 bases and 13 bases, in that order; junction bases with no gene match: 5. The CDR3 totals 12 residues. Looked up from germline, CDR1 is MNHEY and CDR2 is SVGAGI. Written as DNA, the CDR3 is TGTGCCAGCACCATAGGGACAGGGGTCCTGACTTTC. Translation: CASTIGTGVLTF.

This clone was observed a handful of times. The V gene is TRBV18, the J gene TRBJ2-1; 11 nucleotides line up with TRBD2. J lost 9 bases, V lost 5 bases, and 12 bases had no gene match. This CDR3 comprises 16 residues. The germline V gene has CDR1 KGHSH and CDR2 LQKENI. The CDR3: CASSRRTSGSWGEQFF. Here the CDR3 DNA reads TGTGCCAGCTCAAGAAGGACTAGCGGGTCATGGGGTGAGCAGTTCTTC.

This clone was seen only a few times. This chain links TRBV19 with TRBJ1-2; 7 bases map to TRBD1. This CDR3 has 13 residues. V lost 9 bases and J lost 4; bases outside the gene matches: 8. The germline gives CDR1 LNHDA, CDR2 SQIVND (reference sequence). The CDR3 nucleotides are TGTGCCAGCCGAACAGGGGAAGGCTATGGCTACACCTTC. Residues: CASRTGEGYGYTF. The variable domain in full, completed from reference TRBV19 and TRBJ1-2, reads DGGITQSPKYLFRKEGQNVTLSCEQNLNHDAMYWYRQDPGQGLRLIYYSQIVNDFQKGDIAEGYSVSREKKESFPLTVTSAQKNPTAFYLCASRTGEGYGYTFGSGTRLTVV.

V gene TRBV6-5 combines with J gene TRBJ2-3; D not certain. Trimming pared 6 bases from V and 0 bases from J, leaving 13 bases between. In germline, CDR1 is MNHEY, CDR2 SVGAGI. The CDR3 loop spans 15 amino acids. CDR3 in amino acids: CASRSTLTSTDTQYF. CDR3 DNA sequence: TGTGCCAGCAGGTCGACTCTCACTAGCACAGATACGCAGTATTTT.

The rearrangement uses TRBV28 and TRBJ1-6, with D tentatively TRBD1 (6 bases). The CDR3 has 14 residues. Trimming left V 4 bases short and J 5 bases short, with 9 bases between. The germline V gene has CDR1 MDHEN and CDR2 SYDVKM. CDR3 amino acids: CASSSPGDNSPLHF. In DNA form, the CDR3 reads TGTGCCAGCAGTTCTCCAGGGGATAATTCACCCCTCCACTTT.

The chain uses TRBV14 and TRBJ1-1; TRBD1 might be the D (6 bases). The CDR3 loop spans 14 amino acids. V was clipped by 4 bases and J by 0 bases, with 9 bases between them. CDR1 SGHDN and CDR2 FVKESK come from the germline V gene. The CDR3 nucleotides read TGTGCCAGCAGCCGGGGACAACTGAACACTGAAGCTTTCTTT. Translating gives CASSRGQLNTEAFF.

This chain connects TRBV7-3 to TRBJ1-1, with D uncertain. V was trimmed by 4 bases and J by 4 bases, leaving 10 bases between them. This CDR3 is built from 13 residues. From germline, CDR1 is SGHTA and CDR2 FQGTGA. CDR3 bases: TGTGCCAGCAGCTCCACCTCGGGCACTGAAGCTTTCTTT. Translating gives CASSSTSGTEAFF.

The chain couples TRBV7-9 to TRBJ1-3, with 9 bases aligning to TRBD1. The V segment lost 5 bases and the J segment 8 bases; nucleotides outside the gene matches: 7. Germline V CDR1 and CDR2: SEHNR, FQNEAQ (reference sequence). The CDR3 is 14 residues long. DNA for the CDR3: TGTGCCAGCAGCCCTACAGGGGGCGAATACACCATATATTTT. This sequence encodes CASSPTGGEYTIYF.

Concerning this clone itself: The CDR3 does not end in the conserved phenylalanine or tryptophan, so this is likely a read error. Because the CDR3's place on the DNA is in doubt, the DNA is left out and the CDR3 is given as listed by TCRdb. This chain joins TRBV12-5 and TRBJ2-7; TRBD1 is taken as the D call from the table, unchecked against the DNA. Per the germline V gene, CDR1 is LGHNT and CDR2 is FRNRAP. The CDR3 is 11 residues long, ends included. CDR3 in amino acids: CASENGGQVFA.